This entry lists 16 T cell receptor beta chains sequenced from one sample in a study of T cell repertoires in cytomegalovirus infection. MiXCR, run by TCRdb on the reads, gives a single entry per CDR3 protein. The sample comprises about 220,000 distinct CDR3 sequences, 30% to 45% of which are singletons, and 55% to 70% rests with the top ten. For these receptors, no antigen is known. The sequencing here drew on CD8+ T cells from cultured PBMCs, taken from culture after CMV antigen stimulation. The receptor source for this set is a human donor in good health (CMV status not recorded). Some clones in this sample may be carry-over from other donors' samples.

This chain uses TRBV2 with TRBJ2-2; 7 bases agree with TRBD1. This CDR3 contains 15 residues. Per germline, CDR1 SNHLY and CDR2 FYNNEI. Trimming at V came to 6 bases and at J to 2 bases, leaving 6 bases not matched to a gene. CDR3 sequence: CASSTGVVNTGELFF. DNA for the CDR3: TGTGCCAGCAGCACAGGGGTAGTTAACACCGGGGAGCTGTTTTTT.

In this sample, this clonotype turned up a few times. The CDR3 spells CASSPPFEGVDEQFF. In DNA, the CDR3 is TGCGCCAGCAGCCCTCCATTCGAGGGTGTGGATGAGCAGTTCTTC. The chain combines TRBV4-1 with TRBJ2-1; D might be TRBD2 (5 bases). The V gene lost 4 bases and the J gene lost 8 bases, with 18 bases spanning the gap. Germline CDR1 reads MGHRA; CDR2 reads YSYEKL. The CDR3 loop spans 15 amino acids.

This clonotype was detected only a few times. In nucleotides, the CDR3 is TGTGCCAGCAGCTTAAAGGGGGGCCTGGGTTTTACTGAAGCTTTCTTT. Translation gives CASSLKGGLGFTEAFF. V gene TRBV11-2 combines with J gene TRBJ1-1; D might be TRBD1 (6 bases). The CDR3 has 16 amino acids. Trimming took 2 bases from V and 5 from J, leaving 18 bases between them. From germline, CDR1 is SGHAT and CDR2 FQNNGV.

This chain joins TRBV15 and TRBJ2-2, with 12 bases identical to TRBD2. Germline lookup yields CDR1 LNHNV and CDR2 YYDKDF (reference sequence). CDR3 length: 20 amino acids. Trimming removed 3 bases from V and 0 bases from J; junction bases left unmatched: 11. CDR3: CATSSHLGLAGPSNTGELFF. In DNA form, the CDR3 reads TGTGCCACCAGCAGCCATCTCGGACTAGCGGGGCCTTCGAACACCGGGGAGCTGTTTTTT. The entire variable domain, with the rest obtained from reference TRBV15 and TRBJ2-2, is as follows: DAMVIQNPRYQVTQFGKPVTLSCSQTLNHNVMYWYQQKSSQAPKLLFHYYDKDFNNEADTPDNFQSRRPNTSFCFLDIRSPGLGDTAMYLCATSSHLGLAGPSNTGELFFGEGSRLTVL.

This chain links TRBV27 with TRBJ2-1; 8 nucleotides match TRBD1. V lost 1 base and J lost 5; bases outside the gene matches: 10. Germline V gene data show CDR1 as MNHEY and CDR2 as SMNVEV (reference sequence). CDR3 length: 17 amino acids. The CDR3 protein is CASSLLFGQGVDNEQFF. The CDR3, as DNA: TGTGCCAGCAGTTTATTATTTGGACAGGGCGTTGACAATGAGCAGTTCTTC.

This clonotype was detected a few times. This rearrangement joins TRBV7-9 to TRBJ2-3; a possible D gene is TRBD2 (7 bases). V gave up 5 bases and J gave up 0 bases, with 18 bases separating them. The CDR3 has 17 residues. Germline CDR1 is SEHNR and CDR2 is FQNEAQ (reference sequence). The CDR3 here is CASSPPREGVSTDTQYF. The CDR3 DNA is TGTGCCAGCAGCCCGCCTAGGGAGGGGGTGAGCACAGATACGCAGTATTTT.

The chain couples TRBV27 to TRBJ2-1, with D perhaps given as TRBD1 or TRBD2 (5 bases each). CDR3 length: 14 amino acids. Trimming stripped 0 bases from V and 9 bases from J, with 12 bases between. CDR1 and CDR2 from the germline V gene are MNHEY and SMNVEV (reference sequence). In DNA form, the CDR3 reads TGTGCCAGCAGTTTATCACCTAGCAGGGCTGAGCAGTTCTTC. Translation gives CASSLSPSRAEQFF.

This chain connects TRBV7-8 to TRBJ2-7; 7 positions agree with TRBD1. This CDR3 comprises 13 residues. Germline CDR1 SGHVS, CDR2 FQNEAQ. Losses at the gene ends were 6 bases for V and 2 bases for J; bases not matched to a gene: 4. The CDR3 DNA reads TGTGCCAGCAGAAACCAGGGGGCCTACGAGCAGTACTTC. It translates to CASRNQGAYEQYF.

The chain recombines TRBV6-8 with TRBJ2-2; D gene ambiguous. In germline, CDR1 is MNHGY, CDR2 SAAAGT. Trimming removed 7 bases at V and 7 bases at J, with 13 bases between. The CDR3 is 13 residues long. This chain's CDR3 is CASKRIWGGELFF. In nucleotides, the CDR3 is TGTGCCAGCAAGAGGATTTGGGGCGGGGAGCTGTTTTTT.

With regard to this clonotype: An end of the junction does not agree with germline; a read error may underlie this. V and J are TRBV24-1 and TRBJ2-3; 7 bases line up with TRBD2. This CDR3 spans 14 amino acids. CDR1 KGHDR and CDR2 SFDVKD come from the germline V gene. For the CDR3, the DNA is TGTGCCACCGGCGGGACTACTGCCACAGATATGCAGTGTTTT. Amino acids: CATGGTTATDMQCF.

The chain uses TRBV7-6 and TRBJ2-4; D not certain. The germline V and J ends were trimmed by 6 bases and 0 bases, with 12 bases remaining between them. The CDR3 loop spans 15 amino acids. Germline V lookup: CDR1 SGHVS, CDR2 FNYEAQ. The CDR3 here is CASSRLALAKNIQYF. The CDR3 DNA sequence: TGTGCCAGCAGTCGTTTGGCACTAGCCAAAAACATTCAGTACTTC.

The rearrangement joins TRBV7-2 to TRBJ2-3; D is uncertain. V was clipped by 0 bases and J by 6 bases, with 7 bases between them. This CDR3 comprises 13 residues. CDR1 and CDR2 (germline): SGHTA, FQGNSA. CDR3 nucleotide sequence: TGTGCCAGCAGCTTAGCAGTCTTCGATACGCAGTATTTT. Translation gives CASSLAVFDTQYF. Complete variable domain (other parts from reference TRBV7-2 and TRBJ2-3): GAGVSQSPSNKVTEKGKDVELRCDPISGHTALYWYRQSLGQGLEFLIYFQGNSAPDKSGLPSDRFSAERTGGSVSTLTIQRTQQEDSAVYLCASSLAVFDTQYFGPGTRLTVL.

This sequence joins TRBV27 and TRBJ1-5; 9 nucleotides line up with TRBD1. Germline CDR1 and CDR2: MNHEY and SMNVEV (reference sequence). The V and J ends lost 6 bases and 4 bases, in that order; junction bases with no gene match: 7. The length of the CDR3 is 15 residues. The CDR3 nucleotides are TGTGCCAGCAGCCTACAGGGGGCCGGGAATCAGCCCCAGCATTTT. Translating it yields CASSLQGAGNQPQHF.

This clonotype was observed a few times. The chain is built from TRBV7-6 and TRBJ2-3; no definite D call. CDR3 length: 14 residues. V dropped 5 bases and J dropped 2 bases, with 11 bases sitting between them. The germline gives CDR1 SGHVS, CDR2 FNYEAQ. The CDR3 here is CASSLLVHTDTQYF. DNA of the CDR3: TGTGCCAGCAGCCTTCTGGTACACACAGATACGCAGTATTTT.

This clonotype has a handful of counts. The chain links TRBV7-9 to TRBJ2-5; unclear D gene. Trimming pared 8 bases from V and 2 bases from J, leaving 9 bases between. CDR3 length equals 12 residues. CDR1 is SEHNR, CDR2 FQNEAQ, per germline (reference sequence). The CDR3 is CASSKAQETQYF. DNA for the CDR3: TGTGCCAGCTCGAAAGCTCAAGAGACCCAGTACTTC.

This clonotype has only a few counts. The J gene is TRBJ2-4, the V gene TRBV5-1; no definite D call. Germline loops: CDR1 SGHRS, CDR2 YFSETQ. Between the trimmed V and J ends, which lost 0 bases and 8 bases, there was a span of 9 bases. There are 13 residues in the CDR3. The CDR3 DNA reads as TGCGCCAGCAGCTTGGAAAGATCCGACATTCAGTACTTC. Encoded protein: CASSLERSDIQYF.